What follows is one TCR beta chain and its context. The antigen remains undetermined. Its ends do not fully match the called genes, so a read error is possible. This entry is derived from a study of CD8 T cells in Susac syndrome. Germline assignment: CDR1 MNHNS and CDR2 SASEGT. The CDR3 is 15 residues long. Study-wide results and limits: The authors acknowledged that their TCR sequencing and HLA analysis involved a relatively small number of individuals.

After extraction with the RNeasy kit, 0.5 to 1 ug of the RNA was reverse transcribed using random hexamers. Across 54 Vbeta and 13 Jbeta, immunoSEQ multiplex PCR amplified TCR beta CDR3. TCRdb re-called the immunoSEQ multiplex PCR reads through MiXCR, storing one row per CDR3 protein. The table shows 300,000 or so distinct CDR3 sequences, with about 91% occurring only once. CD8+ and CD4+ T cells were negatively isolated; TEMRA cells were FACS-enriched. The sample was CD4+ T cells from PBMCs. The TCR sequence derives from a human donor with multiple sclerosis. This chain connects TRBV6-1 to TRBJ1-2, with a possible D match to TRBD1 (5 bases). The CDR3 sequence: CASSEAGHGGYGHTF. CDR3 nucleotide sequence: TGTGCCAGCAGTGAAGCGGGGCACGGCGGCTATGGCCACACCTTC.